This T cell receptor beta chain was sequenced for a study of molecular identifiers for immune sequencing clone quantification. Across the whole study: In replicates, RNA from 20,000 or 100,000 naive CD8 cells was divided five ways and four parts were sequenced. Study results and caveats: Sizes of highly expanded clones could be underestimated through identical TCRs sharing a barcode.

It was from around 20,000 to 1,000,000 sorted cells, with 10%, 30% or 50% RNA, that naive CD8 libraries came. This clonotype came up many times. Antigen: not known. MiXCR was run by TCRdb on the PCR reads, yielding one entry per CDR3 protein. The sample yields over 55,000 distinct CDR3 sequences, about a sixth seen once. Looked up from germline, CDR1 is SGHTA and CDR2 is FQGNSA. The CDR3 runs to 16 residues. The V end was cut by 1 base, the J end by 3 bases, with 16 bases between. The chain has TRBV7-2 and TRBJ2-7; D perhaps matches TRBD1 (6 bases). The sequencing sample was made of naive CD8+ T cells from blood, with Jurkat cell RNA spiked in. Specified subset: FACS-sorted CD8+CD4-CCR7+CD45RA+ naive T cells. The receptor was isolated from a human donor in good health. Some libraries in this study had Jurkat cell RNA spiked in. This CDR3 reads CASSLEGVRGYYEQYF. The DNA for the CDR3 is TGTGCCAGCAGCTTAGAGGGGGTCCGAGGTTACTACGAGCAGTACTTC.